The next 24 T cell receptor beta chains were all read from a single sample in a study of T cells in localized non-small cell lung cancer. The repertoire was sequenced with immunoSEQ multiplex PCR; TCRdb's copy has only in-frame clones and lacks some. The sample contains about 46,000 clones, 81% of which appear only once. The sample was peripheral blood mononuclear cells, taken before any cancer treatment. Every receptor here comes from a man aged 40 to 75 with stage III lung adenocarcinoma.

The V gene is TRBV19, the J gene TRBJ1-1; D unresolved. This CDR3 has 16 amino acids. Trimming removed 1 base from V and 0 bases from J, with 12 bases in between. The V gene's germline CDR1 is LNHDA and CDR2 SQIVND (reference sequence). The CDR3 bases are TGTGCCAGTAGTATAGCCGGGGATACTATGAACACTGAAGCTTTCTTT. The encoded protein is CASSIAGDTMNTEAFF. The full variable domain, rest sourced from reference TRBV19 and TRBJ1-1, is DGGITQSPKYLFRKEGQNVTLSCEQNLNHDAMYWYRQDPGQGLRLIYYSQIVNDFQKGDIAEGYSVSREKKESFPLTVTSAQKNPTAFYLCASSIAGDTMNTEAFFGQGTRLTVV.

The sample holds one count of this clone. This sequence joins TRBV2 and TRBJ2-7, with 7 bases matching TRBD2. Germline V gene data show CDR1 as SNHLY and CDR2 as FYNNEI. The V gene end was trimmed by 2 bases and the J gene end by 4 bases; junction bases not matched to a gene: 8. The CDR3 runs 15 residues. The CDR3 DNA is TGTGCCAGCAGTGAATATCCAGCGGGGAAGTACGAGCAGTACTTC. Its protein is CASSEYPAGKYEQYF.

This clone was seen more than once but under ten times. The V gene is TRBV29-1, the J gene TRBJ1-1; 8 positions agree with TRBD1. The ends lost 6 bases at V and 1 base at J; junction bases unmatched: 4. CDR1 is SQVTM and CDR2 is ANQGSEA in the germline V gene. The CDR3 is 13 amino acids. The CDR3 coding sequence is TGCAGCGTGAACAGGGGGTCGAACACTGAAGCTTTCTTT. It encodes CSVNRGSNTEAFF.

The V and J genes are TRBV14 and TRBJ2-3; D possibly uses TRBD1 or TRBD2 (5 bases each). This CDR3 region has 14 residues. Germline V gives CDR1 SGHDN, CDR2 FVKESK. Trimming took 5 bases from V and 1 from J, leaving 10 bases between them. CDR3 DNA: TGTGCCAGCAGCGACTTGGGGGGCACAGATACGCAGTATTTT. The encoded protein is CASSDLGGTDTQYF.

With regard to this clone: Compared with germline, one end of the junction differs, possibly owing to a read error. J is TRBJ2-5 and V is TRBV7-7; TRBD2 agrees at 8 bases. Germline-derived CDR1 and CDR2 are SSHAT and FNYEAQ (reference sequence). The CDR3 is 14 amino acids. The CDR3 loop reads CASSPPGGVKTQYF. CDR3 in DNA: TGTGCTAGCAGCCCTCCCGGGGGGGTTAAGACCCAGTACTTC.

The V call is TRBV9, the J call TRBJ2-7; TRBD2 might be the D (5 bases). CDR1 is SGDLS, CDR2 YYNGEE, per germline. This CDR3 is 13 amino acids long. Trimming stripped 7 bases from V and 3 bases from J, with 14 bases between. The CDR3 is CASGSGISYEQYF. CDR3 sequence (DNA): TGTGCCAGCGGCTCGGGGATTAGCTACGAGCAGTACTTC.

CDR3 DNA sequence: TGTGCCAGCACCCCCGACGCAGGGTCCTACAATGAGCAGTTCTTC. This gives the protein CASTPDAGSYNEQFF. V is TRBV11-2 and J is TRBJ2-1; D may be TRBD1 (5 bases). V was cut by 7 bases and J by 1 base, with 14 bases left in between. The CDR3 covers 15 residues. From germline, CDR1 is SGHAT and CDR2 FQNNGV.

J is TRBJ1-6 and V is TRBV15, with unresolved D. This CDR3 is 14 amino acids long. Per germline, CDR1 LNHNV and CDR2 YYDKDF (reference sequence). Trimming removed 1 base from V and 7 bases from J, with 8 bases in between. The CDR3 here is CATSRAEKNSPLHF. CDR3 nucleotides: TGTGCCACCAGCAGAGCAGAGAAAAATTCACCCCTCCACTTT.

The CDR3 sequence: CAISSQGDEQFF. The DNA for the CDR3 is TGTGCCATCAGCTCCCAGGGTGATGAGCAGTTCTTC. This sequence joins TRBV10-3 and TRBJ2-1; perhaps TRBD1 as D (5 bases). The V gene's germline CDR1 is ENHRY and CDR2 SYGVKD. The CDR3 has 12 residues. V lost 6 bases and J lost 8, with 11 bases in between.

This chain links TRBV11-1 with TRBJ2-3, with D perhaps matching TRBD2 (7 bases). V gave up 3 bases and J gave up 4 bases, with 17 bases separating them. Germline V CDR1 and CDR2: SGHAT, FQDESV (reference sequence). This CDR3 contains 16 residues. In DNA form, the CDR3 reads TGTGCCAGCAGCTTTTCGAGGGGGGGCCTCTCAGATACGCAGTATTTT. It encodes CASSFSRGGLSDTQYF.

With respect to this clone: Other DNA sequences within the sample encode an identical CDR3. This chain links TRBV5-4 with TRBJ2-5; 11 bases are shared with TRBD2. This CDR3 has 16 residues. CDR1 and CDR2 from the germline V gene are SGHNT and YYREEE (reference sequence). Germline trimming cut 2 bases from V and 2 bases from J; bases unmatched to any gene: 5. The CDR3 DNA reads as TGTGCCAGCAGCTTAGGCGCTAGCGGGGGGCAAGAGACCCAGTACTTC. Translating it yields CASSLGASGGQETQYF.

CDR3 sequence (DNA): TGTGCCACCAGCAGAGAGGAAGGTCGGACAGGAACCTACGAGCAGTACTTC. Its translation: CATSREEGRTGTYEQYF. The chain combines TRBV15 with TRBJ2-7; TRBD1 matches at 7 bases. Per the germline V gene, CDR1 is LNHNV and CDR2 is YYDKDF (reference sequence). J gave up 2 bases and V 0 bases, and 10 bases lay outside the gene matches. The CDR3 is 17 amino acids.

This clone was seen a handful of times. The V call is TRBV19, the J call TRBJ1-1; 7 bases match TRBD1. This CDR3 is 16 amino acids long. Germline-derived CDR1 and CDR2 are LNHDA and SQIVND (reference sequence). The trim removed 5 bases at V and 4 bases at J, leaving 13 bases unmatched. The CDR3 DNA reads as TGTGCCAGTAGTTCGCCTCACAGGGGACCGAGCACTGAAGCTTTCTTT. This sequence encodes CASSSPHRGPSTEAFF.

The gene calls are TRBV6-5 and TRBJ2-7; no definite D call. V gave up 5 bases and J gave up 1 base, with 9 bases separating them. This CDR3 comprises 13 residues. Germline CDR1 reads MNHEY; CDR2 reads SVGAGI. The CDR3 DNA sequence: TGTGCCAGCAGTACAGAGTCTTCCTACGAGCAGTACTTC. This translates into CASSTESSYEQYF.

This clone was detected a few times. V gene TRBV11-1 combines with J gene TRBJ2-7; 11 nucleotides agree with TRBD2. J lost 3 bases, V lost 5 bases, and 3 bases had no gene match. Germline V gene lookup returns CDR1 SGHAT and CDR2 FQDESV (reference sequence). This CDR3 is 14 amino acids long. DNA of the CDR3: TGTGCCAGCAGCCCTAGCGGGGGGCTCTACGAGCAGTACTTC. Translation: CASSPSGGLYEQYF.

The rearrangement joins TRBV5-1 to TRBJ2-1; D is possibly TRBD1 (5 bases). Trimming left V 2 bases short and J 10 bases short, with 13 bases between. The V gene's germline CDR1 is SGHRS and CDR2 YFSETQ. This CDR3 is built from 13 residues. CDR3 nucleotides: TGCGCCAGCAGCTTTAGCCTACAGGAGGAGCAGTTCTTC. Amino acids: CASSFSLQEEQFF.

The V gene is TRBV28, the J gene TRBJ2-5, with D perhaps matching TRBD2 (5 bases). This CDR3 is 15 amino acids long. The germline V gene has CDR1 MDHEN and CDR2 SYDVKM. V was trimmed by 6 bases and J by 5 bases, leaving 19 bases between them. This CDR3 is CASSSDLTPGETQYF. In DNA form, the CDR3 reads TGTGCCAGCAGCTCGGACCTTACTCCGGGGGAGACCCAGTACTTC.

V and J are TRBV19 and TRBJ2-2, with D hard to call. The CDR3 is 13 residues long. The germline gives CDR1 LNHDA, CDR2 SQIVND (reference sequence). Trimming left V 3 bases short and J 6 bases short, with 8 bases between. The CDR3 reads CASSIGQPGELFF. The DNA of the CDR3 is TGTGCCAGTAGTATCGGGCAGCCCGGGGAGCTGTTTTTT.

The chain couples TRBV10-2 to TRBJ2-1; TRBD2 agrees at 12 bases. The CDR3 totals 17 residues. Germline CDR1 reads WSHSY; CDR2 reads SAAADI. The V and J ends lost 5 bases and 7 bases, in that order; junction bases with no gene match: 12. The CDR3 DNA follows: TGCGCCAGCAGTTTCTCTAGCGGGGGGGGCAAAAAGAATGAGCAGTTCTTC. Its protein product is CASSFSSGGGKKNEQFF.

This clone was detected once. The chain combines TRBV6-4 with TRBJ2-1; tentatively, D is TRBD1 (7 bases). Germline-derived CDR1 and CDR2 are MRHNA and SNTAGT. V was clipped by 0 bases and J by 7 bases, with 13 bases between them. This CDR3 spans 15 amino acids. CDR3: CASSDSMEGANEQFF. CDR3 bases: TGTGCCAGCAGTGACTCGATGGAGGGGGCGAATGAGCAGTTCTTC.

This clone was detected only a few times. This chain links TRBV2 with TRBJ1-1; perhaps TRBD1 as D (6 bases). The CDR3 loop spans 14 amino acids. Germline lookup yields CDR1 SNHLY and CDR2 FYNNEI. V dropped 3 bases and J dropped 4 bases, with 12 bases sitting between them. The CDR3 protein is CASSEGGGLTEAFF. For the CDR3, the DNA is TGTGCCAGCAGTGAGGGCGGGGGCCTCACTGAAGCTTTCTTT.

The chain is built from TRBV6-1 and TRBJ2-1, with D maybe TRBD1 (7 bases). V lost 3 bases to trimming and J lost 6 bases, with 18 bases between them. The germline CDR1 and CDR2 sequences are MNHNS and SASEGT. The CDR3 sequence is 16 residues long. In DNA form, the CDR3 reads TGTGCCAGCAGTGAGGACCCAGGGGGGAGGCTCAATGAGCAGTTCTTC. Its protein product is CASSEDPGGRLNEQFF.

CDR3 in amino acids: CASSRGRDTEAFF. In DNA form, the CDR3 reads TGTGCCAGCAGCCGGGGGCGGGACACTGAAGCTTTCTTT. This chain joins TRBV7-9 and TRBJ1-1; TRBD1 is a possible D gene (6 bases). Trimming left V 5 bases short and J 3 bases short, with 10 bases between. In germline, CDR1 is SEHNR, CDR2 FQNEAQ (reference sequence). The CDR3 has 13 amino acids.

The rearrangement joins TRBV30 to TRBJ1-2, with a tentative D call TRBD1 (5 bases). Trimming took 0 bases from V and 5 from J, leaving 13 bases between them. Germline assignment: CDR1 GTSNPN and CDR2 SVGIG (reference sequence). The CDR3 is made up of 14 amino acids. The CDR3 spells CAWSVLPGEYGYTF. CDR3 DNA: TGTGCCTGGAGTGTACTCCCGGGGGAATATGGCTACACCTTC.